Presented here are 28 T cell receptor beta chains from one specimen sequenced in a study of blood T cell repertoires in COVID-19. Some clones are missing from TCRdb's copy, which holds only in-frame ones; the method was immunoSEQ multiplex PCR. This repertoire shows hundreds of thousands of clones, approximately 88% found once; its top ten account for more than 1%. Sequencing input: PBMCs or T cells enriched from blood (not recorded which). Every receptor here comes from a woman aged 40-49 years with acute COVID-19.

This clone was recorded only once. The V gene is TRBV4-2, the J gene TRBJ2-5; tentative D call: TRBD2 (6 bases). The CDR3 covers 13 residues. Germline loops: CDR1 LGHNA, CDR2 YNFKEQ. V was cut by 2 bases and J by 11 bases, with 15 bases left in between. The CDR3 reads CASSQPSAQNQYF. CDR3 DNA sequence: TGTGCCAGCAGCCAACCTAGCGCCCAGAATCAGTACTTC.

The rearrangement joins TRBV7-9 to TRBJ2-7, with no clear D. Germline CDR1 SEHNR, CDR2 FQNEAQ (reference sequence). V was shortened by 0 bases and J by 0 bases, with 6 bases between the two germline ends. The CDR3 covers 14 residues. The CDR3 sequence: CASSLAGSSYEQYF. The DNA for the CDR3 is TGTGCCAGCAGCTTAGCGGGCAGCTCCTACGAGCAGTACTTC.

This chain joins TRBV3-1 (or the pseudogene TRBV3-2) and TRBJ2-1; 7 bases match TRBD2. CDR3 size: 16 residues. V shed 6 bases, J shed 4 bases, and the junction held 12 bases outside the gene matches. Germline V gene data show CDR1 as LGHDT and CDR2 as YNNKEL (reference sequence). The CDR3, as DNA: TGTGCCAGCAGTCCTGGGGGGGGGACCGTTTACAATGAGCAGTTCTTC. Its protein is CASSPGGGTVYNEQFF.

The chain has TRBV7-9 and TRBJ1-1; 8 bases align to TRBD1. The CDR3 spans 15 residues. Trimming at V came to 5 bases and at J to 5 bases, leaving 10 bases not matched to a gene. Germline V gives CDR1 SEHNR, CDR2 FQNEAQ (reference sequence). The CDR3 nucleotides are TGTGCCAGCAGCGCGCCTTGGACAGGGAGGACTGAAGCTTTCTTT. This encodes CASSAPWTGRTEAFF.

The V call is TRBV5-1, the J call TRBJ2-7, with D tentatively TRBD1 (5 bases). Germline assignment: CDR1 SGHRS and CDR2 YFSETQ. V dropped 0 bases and J dropped 4 bases, with 14 bases sitting between them. This CDR3 spans 15 amino acids. The CDR3, as DNA: TGCGCCAGCAGCTTGGGTGGGGCGAATGAGTACGAGCAGTACTTC. It codes for CASSLGGANEYEQYF.

The J gene is TRBJ2-1, the V gene TRBV9; 10 positions agree with TRBD2. The germline V gene encodes CDR1 SGDLS and CDR2 YYNGEE. The CDR3 has 15 residues. With V trimmed by 0 bases and J by 5 bases, 2 bases remained unmatched. CDR3 protein: CASSVELAGNNEQFF. CDR3 sequence (DNA): TGTGCCAGCAGCGTAGAACTAGCGGGAAACAATGAGCAGTTCTTC.

This clone was found once. The chain carries TRBV30 and TRBJ1-2; D is possibly TRBD1 (6 bases). CDR1 is GTSNPN and CDR2 is SVGIG in the germline V gene (reference sequence). The CDR3 runs 13 residues. Trimming removed 2 bases from V and 6 bases from J, with 13 bases in between. The CDR3 is CAWSRTRGHGYTF. The DNA for the CDR3 is TGTGCCTGGAGTCGTACCAGGGGCCATGGCTACACCTTC.

V is TRBV3-1 (or the pseudogene TRBV3-2) and J is TRBJ1-2, with 9 bases matching TRBD1. Germline CDR1 LGHDT, CDR2 YNNKEL (reference sequence). The J segment lost 3 bases and the V segment lost 1 base, leaving 0 bases of the junction unmatched. The CDR3 has 14 residues. CDR3 bases: TGTGCCAGCAGCCAAGGACAGGGGGACTATGGCTACACCTTC. This sequence encodes CASSQGQGDYGYTF.

The chain has TRBV7-9 and TRBJ1-1, with TRBD1 as a possible D gene (5 bases). The CDR3 is made up of 13 amino acids. Germline loops: CDR1 SEHNR, CDR2 FQNEAQ (reference sequence). The germline V and J ends were trimmed by 4 bases and 3 bases, with 9 bases remaining between them. The CDR3 DNA is TGTGCCAGCAGCTGGGCCAGGGACACTGAAGCTTTCTTT. Amino acid sequence: CASSWARDTEAFF.

V gene TRBV6-5 combines with J gene TRBJ1-3; D may be TRBD1 (5 bases). The CDR3 sequence is 13 residues long. Trimming pared 4 bases from V and 3 bases from J, leaving 7 bases between. Per the germline V gene, CDR1 is MNHEY and CDR2 is SVGAGI. In nucleotides, the CDR3 is TGTGCCAGCAGTTGTGACAGTGGAAACACCATATATTTT. Translated: CASSCDSGNTIYF.

V gene TRBV7-8 combines with J gene TRBJ1-5, with 8 bases lining up with TRBD1. Germline V lookup: CDR1 SGHVS, CDR2 FQNEAQ. This CDR3 has 16 residues. Trimming at V came to 5 bases and at J to 5 bases, leaving 11 bases not matched to a gene. This chain's CDR3 is CASSAWTGFRYQPQHF. CDR3 DNA sequence: TGTGCCAGCAGCGCCTGGACAGGGTTCCGGTATCAGCCCCAGCATTTT.

This chain links TRBV28 with TRBJ1-1; D uncertain. Deletions cut 7 bases from V and 5 bases from J, with 26 bases between. The germline V gene encodes CDR1 MDHEN and CDR2 SYDVKM. This CDR3 has 17 amino acids. The CDR3 sequence: CASMKLGRRVGSTEAFF. The CDR3 DNA reads as TGTGCCAGCATGAAATTGGGGAGACGGGTCGGAAGTACTGAAGCTTTCTTT.

The genes are TRBV28 and TRBJ1-2, with D possibly TRBD1 on 6 matching bases. The V gene's germline CDR1 is MDHEN and CDR2 SYDVKM. The CDR3 consists of 14 residues. V shed 5 bases and J shed 5 bases, with 15 bases lying between them. CDR3 protein: CASSKQGAGYGYTF. CDR3 nucleotides: TGTGCCAGCAGTAAACAGGGTGCTGGGTATGGCTACACCTTC.

This chain connects TRBV25-1 to TRBJ2-1; no reliable D call. V was trimmed by 2 bases and J by 10 bases, leaving 15 bases between them. Germline values: CDR1 MGHDK, CDR2 SYGVNS. The CDR3 has 14 residues. CDR3 nucleotide sequence: TGTGCCAGCAGTGAACTTTCCCGAGCAGGCGAGCAGTTCTTC. It specifies CASSELSRAGEQFF.

This clone was seen once. This chain joins TRBV24-1 and TRBJ1-2, with 7 positions matching TRBD1. Germline CDR1 KGHDR, CDR2 SFDVKD. This CDR3 has 15 amino acids. The V gene end was trimmed by 5 bases and the J gene end by 4 bases; junction bases not matched to a gene: 9. The CDR3 region is CATSGGDRGFYGYTF. The CDR3 DNA follows: TGTGCCACCAGTGGCGGGGACAGAGGCTTCTATGGCTACACCTTC.

The chain carries TRBV7-2 and TRBJ1-2; D possibly corresponds to TRBD1 (6 bases). V dropped 5 bases and J dropped 6 bases, with 13 bases sitting between them. CDR1 and CDR2 from the germline V gene are SGHTA and FQGNSA. The CDR3 length is 13 residues. The CDR3, as DNA: TGTGCCAGCAGCCAGGACAGAAAGGATGGCTACACCTTC. It specifies CASSQDRKDGYTF.

This CDR3 reads CASSLGQGARNTEAFF. In DNA form, the CDR3 reads TGCGCCAGCAGCCTGGGACAGGGGGCACGGAACACTGAAGCTTTCTTT. The V call is TRBV4-1, the J call TRBJ1-1; TRBD1 matches at 12 bases. V dropped 4 bases and J dropped 1; count of bases not matched to a gene: 4. The CDR3 totals 16 residues. Germline V gives CDR1 MGHRA, CDR2 YSYEKL.

The chain links TRBV6-5 to TRBJ2-7; perhaps TRBD2 as D (6 bases). Germline V gene data show CDR1 as MNHEY and CDR2 as SVGAGI. The CDR3 contains 13 residues. V was pared by 4 bases and J by 12 bases, with 19 bases between. CDR3 nucleotides: TGTGCCAGCAGTTCTGGCGGAGGGCCCCCGACGTACTTC. It yields the protein CASSSGGGPPTYF.

CDR3 protein: CASSLQVPGQVPLGGNEQFF. CDR3 coding DNA: TGTGCCAGCAGCCTTCAAGTACCGGGACAGGTTCCGTTGGGGGGGAATGAGCAGTTCTTC. The V and J genes are TRBV14 and TRBJ2-1; D may be TRBD1 (8 bases). CDR3 length: 20 residues. Trimming cost V 4 bases and J 7 bases, with 32 bases left between them. Germline CDR1 and CDR2: SGHDN and FVKESK. Drawing the rest from reference TRBV14 and TRBJ2-1, the complete variable domain is EAGVTQFPSHSVIEKGQTVTLRCDPISGHDNLYWYRRVMGKEIKFLLHFVKESKQDESGMPNNRFLAERTGGTYSTLKVQPAELEDSGVYFCASSLQVPGQVPLGGNEQFFGPGTRLTVL.

V and J are TRBV9 and TRBJ2-6; 10 bases match TRBD1. Germline lookup yields CDR1 SGDLS and CDR2 YYNGEE. The CDR3 extends over 18 amino acids. J was trimmed by 0 bases and V by 3 bases; bases with no gene match: 6. DNA of the CDR3: TGTGCCAGCAGCGGACAGGGGGCGAGCCCCTCTGGGGCCAACGTCCTGACTTTC. Its translation: CASSGQGASPSGANVLTF.

This clone turned up a few times. This CDR3 reads CASLGAGLTNEKLFF. DNA for the CDR3: TGTGCCAGCCTGGGTGCGGGGTTAACTAATGAAAAACTGTTTTTT. V is TRBV28 and J is TRBJ1-4; D not resolved. From germline, CDR1 is MDHEN and CDR2 SYDVKM. V dropped 8 bases and J dropped 1 base, with 14 bases sitting between them. This CDR3 spans 15 amino acids.

In the case of this clone: Sequence at one end of the junction differs from germline and may be a read error. The chain combines TRBV7-7 with TRBJ2-3; 9 bases are shared with TRBD1. CDR1 is SSHAT, CDR2 FNYEAQ, per germline (reference sequence). This CDR3 has 13 residues. The CDR3 sequence: CASSRTGVDTQYF. DNA of the CDR3: TGTGCTAGCAGCCGGACAGGGGTAGATACGCAGTATTTT.

The chain joins TRBV6-5 to TRBJ2-5; D gene uncertain. The CDR3 contains 13 residues. CDR1 and CDR2 from the germline V gene are MNHEY and SVGAGI. The V and J ends lost 6 bases and 4 bases respectively, with 12 bases between them. CDR3 in DNA: TGTGCCAGCAGCGCTCCACCTACAGAGACCCAGTACTTC. The encoded protein is CASSAPPTETQYF.

The chain recombines TRBV27 with TRBJ2-7; perhaps TRBD1 as D (6 bases). The CDR3 runs to 13 residues. The germline gives CDR1 MNHEY, CDR2 SMNVEV (reference sequence). The ends were cut back, 3 bases at V and 6 bases at J, with 12 bases in the middle. DNA for the CDR3: TGTGCCAGCAGTTTTGGATCAGGGGTCGAGCAGTACTTC. It is translated as CASSFGSGVEQYF.

The genes are TRBV19 and TRBJ2-5, with TRBD1 matching over 9 bases. Germline loops: CDR1 LNHDA, CDR2 SQIVND (reference sequence). The CDR3 totals 13 residues. After removal of 10 bases from V and 3 bases from J, the junction contained 6 bases not matched to a gene. This CDR3 is CAILDRGKETQYF. The CDR3 nucleotides are TGTGCCATTCTAGACAGGGGGAAAGAGACCCAGTACTTC.

The J gene is TRBJ1-5, the V gene TRBV7-8; D perhaps matches TRBD1 (5 bases). Germline CDR1 reads SGHVS; CDR2 reads FQNEAQ. Trimming cost V 1 base and J 6 bases, with 19 bases left between them. CDR3 length equals 17 residues. CDR3 residues: CASSLGLIGVPSQPQHF. The CDR3 DNA reads TGTGCCAGCAGCTTAGGGCTTATAGGGGTCCCTAGTCAGCCCCAGCATTTT. The variable domain in full, completed from reference TRBV7-8 and TRBJ1-5, reads GAGVSQSPRYKVAKRGQDVALRCDPISGHVSLFWYQQALGQGPEFLTYFQNEAQLDKSGLPSDRFFAERPEGSVSTLKIQRTQQEDSAVYLCASSLGLIGVPSQPQHFGDGTRLSIL.

The chain has TRBV5-4 and TRBJ2-7, with 7 bases fitting TRBD1. The germline CDR1 and CDR2 sequences are SGHNT and YYREEE (reference sequence). Trimming at V came to 4 bases and at J to 6 bases, leaving 13 bases not matched to a gene. This CDR3 has 15 residues. The CDR3 here is CASSPRRDSGGEQYF. The CDR3 DNA reads as TGTGCCAGCAGCCCCAGAAGGGACAGTGGAGGCGAGCAGTACTTC.

The gene calls are TRBV18 and TRBJ1-5; 8 nucleotides align to TRBD1. V was clipped by 5 bases and J by 7 bases; unmatched bases: 7. Germline V CDR1 and CDR2: KGHSH, LQKENI. There are 14 residues in the CDR3. The CDR3 DNA follows: TGTGCCAGCTCAGTACAGGGGGTCGGACAGCCCCAGCATTTT. This encodes CASSVQGVGQPQHF.